This TCR beta chain derives from a study of metastatic and nonmetastatic thyroid tumors. With MiXCR, TCRdb reprocessed the PCR reads. The profile shows 5,000 to 7,000 clones, 33% of them singletons. Ahead of thyroid surgery, no patient had received treatment of any kind. This CDR3 has 11 residues. V gave up 3 bases and J gave up 6 bases, with 4 bases separating them. CDR1 is SEHNR and CDR2 is FQNEAQ in the germline V gene (reference sequence). The clonotype was recovered from a female donor with papillary thyroid cancer or a benign thyroid nodule (not recorded which). Some clones in this sample may be carry-over from other donors' samples. The sequenced material came from adjacent normal tissue. The rearrangement uses TRBV7-9 and TRBJ2-3; D is unresolved. As DNA, the CDR3 is TGTGCCAGCAGCTTCAGCGATACGCAGTATTTT. Residues: CASSFSDTQYF.